Following are 10 T cell receptor beta chains from one sample sequenced in a study of response to subunit inactivated influenza vaccine. MiXCR, run by TCRdb on the RT-PCR reads, gives a single entry per CDR3 protein. This table has 860,000 or so distinct CDR3 sequences, over 20% appearing once. This sample comprised PBMCs from blood, obtained approximately 5 days after vaccination. These TCRs come from a man aged 45-60 years who received an inactivated influenza vaccine.

Comments on this clonotype: This clone may be a read error of a much larger clone one base away. This chain uses TRBV4-3 with TRBJ2-5; 7 bases are a match to TRBD1. The CDR3 totals 14 residues. Germline-derived CDR1 and CDR2 are LGHNA and YSLEER. CDR3 sequence reads: CARSQQGLQETQYF. In DNA, the CDR3 is TGCGCCAGAAGCCAACAGGGGCTACAAGAGACCCAGTACTTC.

This clonotype was seen a handful of times. The chain joins TRBV5-4 to TRBJ2-7; D is perhaps TRBD1 (8 bases). Trimming removed 7 bases from V and 5 bases from J, with 22 bases in between. CDR1 is SGHNT, CDR2 YYREEE, per germline (reference sequence). CDR3 length equals 15 residues. This CDR3 reads CASGANRGGFDEQYF. CDR3 DNA: TGTGCCAGCGGCGCAAACAGGGGGGGGTTTGACGAGCAGTACTTC.

The rearrangement uses TRBV7-6 and TRBJ2-7, with TRBD2 identical over 10 bases. The trim removed 4 bases at V and 12 bases at J, leaving 9 bases unmatched. Germline loops: CDR1 SGHVS, CDR2 FNYEAQ. There are 13 residues in the CDR3. CDR3 loop: CASSSLAGVSLYF. In DNA, the CDR3 is TGTGCCAGCAGCTCTCTAGCGGGAGTAAGTCTGTACTTC.

This clonotype was recorded a few times. The chain couples TRBV20-1 to TRBJ1-1; TRBD1 agrees at 7 bases. This CDR3 contains 13 residues. From germline, CDR1 is DFQATT and CDR2 SNEGSKA (reference sequence). V gave up 3 bases and J gave up 6 bases; unmatched junction bases: 7. CDR3 region: CSASRGQHPEAFF. CDR3 nucleotides: TGCAGTGCTAGTAGGGGACAGCATCCTGAAGCTTTCTTT.

This clonotype was recorded a few times. The rearrangement uses TRBV29-1 and TRBJ2-1; 13 bases align to TRBD2. Trimming took 2 bases from V and 4 from J; bases not matched to a gene: 8. Germline V gene lookup returns CDR1 SQVTM and CDR2 ANQGSEA. The length of the CDR3 is 17 residues. The CDR3 region has the DNA TGCAGCGTTGAACCACCGGGACTAGCGGGACCTTACAATGAGCAGTTCTTC. Encoded protein: CSVEPPGLAGPYNEQFF.

This clonotype came up a few times. The chain employs TRBV28 and TRBJ1-3; 8 nucleotides align to TRBD1. The V and J ends lost 1 base and 1 base, in that order; junction bases with no gene match: 3. Germline lookup yields CDR1 MDHEN and CDR2 SYDVKM. The CDR3 runs 16 residues. Written as DNA, the CDR3 is TGTGCCAGCAGTTTATCGGACAGGGTTTCTGGAAACACCATATATTTT. It codes for CASSLSDRVSGNTIYF.

This clonotype appeared a few times. This chain links TRBV7-2 with TRBJ2-5; D may correspond to TRBD1 or TRBD2 (6 bases each). Germline loops: CDR1 SGHTA, CDR2 FQGNSA. V lost 1 base and J lost 5, with 17 bases in between. This CDR3 region has 16 residues. CDR3 sequence (DNA): TGTGCCAGCAGCTTAGTTGGGCAGGGGAGGAGGGAGACCCAGTACTTC. Amino acids: CASSLVGQGRRETQYF.

This clonotype appeared a few times. J is TRBJ2-7 and V is TRBV28; D might be TRBD1 (5 bases). The ends were cut back, 4 bases at V and 6 bases at J, with 13 bases in the middle. The germline V gene encodes CDR1 MDHEN and CDR2 SYDVKM. The CDR3 is 13 amino acids. DNA for the CDR3: TGTGCCAGCAGTTCCGCCTGGGGCGCCGAGCAGTACTTC. It yields the protein CASSSAWGAEQYF.

This clonotype was observed a handful of times. This chain joins TRBV6-5 and TRBJ2-1; no clear D. The germline V gene encodes CDR1 MNHEY and CDR2 SVGAGI. V lost 0 bases and J lost 5, with 17 bases in between. CDR3 size: 17 residues. CDR3 in DNA: TGTGCCAGCAGTTACTCCGTTTGGTCGGACGAAAACAATGAGCAGTTCTTC. Translated, it gives CASSYSVWSDENNEQFF.

This clonotype was detected a few times. One junction end does not reproduce the germline sequence, and a read error may be involved. The rearrangement uses TRBV20-1 and TRBJ2-5; no definite D call. Looked up from germline, CDR1 is DFQATT and CDR2 is SNEGSKA (reference sequence). This CDR3 contains 13 residues. CDR3 amino acids: CSASPTAKEAQYF. CDR3 nucleotides: TGCAGTGCTAGCCCCACAGCTAAAGAGGCCCAGTACTTC.